The present T cell receptor beta chain was sequenced within a study of shared clonotypes between healthy human individuals. Study information: CD4 naive and CD4 memory each took three plates per donor, while CD8 naive took two and CD8 memory one.

Libraries were prepared by immunoSEQ multiplex PCR; TCRdb keeps only in-frame clonotypes and omits some of them. The table lists over 2,000,000 clones, roughly 93% of them singletons. Study-wide findings and caveats: Generation of non-shared clonotypes was less probable than generation of clonotypes shared by all four donors.

Terminally differentiated effector memory CD45RA+ cells were excluded from the naive CD8 cells, which were CD45RO-negative and positively selected for CCR7. To note about this clone: Its antigen is still unknown.

The receptor was isolated from a man aged 18 to 29 in good health. Some clones in this sample may be carry-over from other donors' samples. The sample was naive CD8+ T cells from PBMCs.

CDR3 sequence (DNA): TGTGCCAGTAAGCCCGGGACAGGGGAGAATGAAAAACTGTTTTTT. This encodes CASKPGTGENEKLFF. This chain connects TRBV19 to TRBJ1-4, with 10 bases lining up with TRBD1. From germline, CDR1 is LNHDA and CDR2 SQIVND (reference sequence). V trimming: 7 bases; J trimming: 5 bases; junction bases outside the gene matches: 7. The CDR3 extends over 15 amino acids.